The 25 T cell receptor beta chains presented below share a single source sample, sequenced in a study of cytomegalovirus exposure and HLA in healthy donors. Produced via immunoSEQ multiplex PCR; TCRdb's table is partial and in-frame only. The table includes about 110,000 clones, about nine tenths detected once. The sample comprised PBMCs. Source of these receptors: a woman under 30 in good health and CMV-seropositive.

This clone showed up just once. This rearrangement joins TRBV5-4 to TRBJ2-3, with D tentatively TRBD2 (7 bases). CDR3 size: 16 residues. The V end lost 0 bases, the J end lost 1 base, and 12 bases lay between the germline ends. In germline, CDR1 is SGHNT, CDR2 YYREEE (reference sequence). The CDR3 DNA is TGTGCCAGCAGCTTGGCCAAGGGGGGGGGCACAGATACGCAGTATTTT. It codes for CASSLAKGGGTDTQYF.

This rearrangement joins TRBV5-8 to TRBJ1-2; TRBD1 matches at 12 bases. The V segment lost 6 bases and the J segment 0 bases; nucleotides outside the gene matches: 12. This CDR3 comprises 18 residues. CDR1 is SGHTS, CDR2 YDEGEE, per germline. CDR3 bases: TGTGCCAGCACCCCAAATCCGGGACAGGGGGCCCCTAACTATGGCTACACCTTC. Residues: CASTPNPGQGAPNYGYTF.

Sample share makes this clone medium-sized. This sequence joins TRBV6-5 and TRBJ2-1; 10 nucleotides agree with TRBD2. J was trimmed by 3 bases and V by 5 bases; bases with no gene match: 4. CDR1 and CDR2 (germline): MNHEY, SVGAGI. The CDR3 is 15 residues long. The CDR3 region has the DNA TGTGCCAGCAGTCTAGCGGGGGCTTACTACAATGAGCAGTTCTTC. Protein: CASSLAGAYYNEQFF.

This clone was detected only a few times. This chain links TRBV6-5 with TRBJ1-6, with 10 bases fitting TRBD1. J gave up 7 bases and V 6 bases, and 0 bases lay outside the gene matches. Germline V gene lookup returns CDR1 MNHEY and CDR2 SVGAGI. CDR3 length: 13 residues. Here the CDR3 DNA reads TGTGCCAGCAGGGACAGGGGGAATTCACCCCTCCACTTT. It yields the protein CASRDRGNSPLHF.

V is TRBV27 and J is TRBJ1-5, with a tentative D call TRBD1 (5 bases). CDR1 is MNHEY and CDR2 is SMNVEV in the germline V gene (reference sequence). This CDR3 has 13 residues. V was shortened by 6 bases and J by 7 bases, with 13 bases between the two germline ends. CDR3 in DNA: TGTGCCAGCAGGGGTGCCGCAGGGCAGCCCCAGCATTTT. Amino acids: CASRGAAGQPQHF.

V gene TRBV10-3 combines with J gene TRBJ2-5; 9 nucleotides match TRBD1. The CDR3 runs to 15 residues. The V gene end was trimmed by 5 bases and the J gene end by 5 bases; junction bases not matched to a gene: 9. In germline, CDR1 is ENHRY, CDR2 SYGVKD. The CDR3 sequence: CAISTQGAGSETQYF. In DNA form, the CDR3 reads TGTGCCATCAGTACACAGGGGGCTGGATCGGAGACCCAGTACTTC.

The V and J genes are TRBV10-3 and TRBJ1-4, with 10 nucleotides matching TRBD1. The germline gives CDR1 ENHRY, CDR2 SYGVKD. The CDR3 sequence is 14 residues long. V trimming: 6 bases; J trimming: 7 bases; junction bases outside the gene matches: 5. The CDR3 loop reads CAISGQGGGEKLFF. The DNA for the CDR3 is TGTGCCATCAGCGGACAGGGGGGAGGTGAAAAACTGTTTTTT.

The V call is TRBV4-1, the J call TRBJ1-5; 7 positions match TRBD1. The CDR3 contains 16 residues. V shed 1 base, J shed 4 bases, and the junction held 7 bases outside the gene matches. CDR1 and CDR2 (germline): MGHRA, YSYEKL. The DNA of the CDR3 is TGCGCCAGCAGCCAAGGTCAGGGGGATTTTAATCAGCCCCAGCATTTT. It yields the protein CASSQGQGDFNQPQHF.

Only one count was recorded for this clone. The chain recombines TRBV2 with TRBJ2-1; no clear D gene. Germline values: CDR1 SNHLY, CDR2 FYNNEI. The V end lost 2 bases, the J end lost 5 bases, and 7 bases lay between the germline ends. The CDR3 totals 13 residues. CDR3: CASSELVHNEQFF. The DNA of the CDR3 is TGTGCCAGCAGTGAACTAGTTCACAATGAGCAGTTCTTC.

The chain recombines TRBV6-1 with TRBJ1-5, with D unclear. Germline V gene sequence: CDR1 MNHNS, CDR2 SASEGT. The CDR3 contains 14 residues. V shed 7 bases and J shed 4 bases, with 14 bases lying between them. CDR3 sequence: CASNAEFFNQPQHF. As DNA, the CDR3 is TGTGCCAGCAACGCTGAGTTTTTTAATCAGCCCCAGCATTTT.

The chain couples TRBV11-2 to TRBJ2-7, with D perhaps matching TRBD1 (5 bases). Germline CDR1 and CDR2: SGHAT and FQNNGV. V was cut by 6 bases and J by 5 bases, with 14 bases left in between. The CDR3 is made up of 13 amino acids. The CDR3 nucleotides are TGTGCCAGCAGTAGCACAGGATCCAACGAGCAGTACTTC. Its translation is CASSSTGSNEQYF.

This rearrangement joins TRBV6-1 to TRBJ2-2; the D gene is possibly TRBD1 (7 bases). V was trimmed by 6 bases and J by 3 bases, leaving 11 bases between them. This CDR3 spans 14 amino acids. The germline V gene has CDR1 MNHNS and CDR2 SASEGT. The CDR3 coding sequence is TGTGCCAGCAGGCCAGGGGGGTACACCGGGGAGCTGTTTTTT. Protein: CASRPGGYTGELFF.

A single count supports this clone. V gene TRBV5-1 combines with J gene TRBJ2-6; 8 nucleotides line up with TRBD1. Unmatched junction bases numbered 13, after V lost 4 bases and J lost 4 bases. In germline, CDR1 is SGHRS, CDR2 YFSETQ. The CDR3 runs 18 residues. The CDR3 here is CASSGGDRRGWGANVLTF. The CDR3 nucleotides are TGCGCCAGCAGCGGAGGGGACAGGCGGGGATGGGGGGCCAACGTCCTGACTTTC.

The CDR3 loop reads CASSSLGQGQYV. CDR3 in DNA: TGTGCCAGCAGTTCCCTCGGGCAGGGACAGTACGTC. The J gene is TRBJ2-7, the V gene TRBV28, with D possibly matching TRBD1 (5 bases). The CDR3 has 12 amino acids. The germline CDR1 and CDR2 sequences are MDHEN and SYDVKM. V was trimmed by 4 bases and J by 10 bases, leaving 14 bases between them.

The chain links TRBV9 to TRBJ2-1, with 13 bases fitting TRBD2. This CDR3 has 19 amino acids. V was pared by 3 bases and J by 5 bases, with 14 bases of the junction left unmatched. The germline CDR1 and CDR2 sequences are SGDLS and YYNGEE. CDR3 in amino acids: CASSEVPLAGGLLDNEQFF. CDR3 nucleotides: TGTGCCAGCAGCGAAGTCCCACTAGCGGGGGGGCTTCTCGACAATGAGCAGTTCTTC.

The V call is TRBV6-5, the J call TRBJ1-1; a weak D match, TRBD1 (5 bases). Trimming shortened V by 6 bases and J by 1 base, and 9 bases separated the two germline ends. Germline V lookup: CDR1 MNHEY, CDR2 SVGAGI. The CDR3 loop spans 13 amino acids. This CDR3 reads CASRPTGNTEAFF. The CDR3 region has the DNA TGTGCCAGCAGACCAACAGGGAACACTGAAGCTTTCTTT.

The chain couples TRBV28 to TRBJ1-4; TRBD1 matches at 8 bases. Germline CDR1 and CDR2: MDHEN and SYDVKM. This CDR3 region has 15 residues. Unmatched junction bases numbered 9, after V lost 4 bases and J lost 8 bases. For the CDR3, the DNA is TGTGCCAGCAGTTCCCGGACAGGGAACTTCGAAAAACTGTTTTTT. Residues: CASSSRTGNFEKLFF.

A few counts support this clone. The rearrangement links TRBV28 to TRBJ1-6; tentative D call: TRBD1 (6 bases). V was pared by 6 bases and J by 8 bases, with 17 bases between. The germline CDR1 and CDR2 sequences are MDHEN and SYDVKM. The CDR3 loop spans 15 amino acids. The CDR3 is CASRPPTGSDSPLHF. The CDR3 bases are TGTGCCAGCAGACCTCCCACAGGGTCGGATTCACCCCTCCACTTT.

The J gene is TRBJ1-1, the V gene TRBV28; D gene unclear. This CDR3 contains 11 residues. Trimming removed 3 bases from V and 8 bases from J, with 7 bases in between. Germline V CDR1 and CDR2: MDHEN, SYDVKM. CDR3 nucleotides: TGTGCCAGCAGTTTTCTATGGGAAGCTTTCTTT. It codes for CASSFLWEAFF.

V gene TRBV6-5 combines with J gene TRBJ2-2; 14 positions match TRBD2. Germline CDR1 and CDR2: MNHEY and SVGAGI. The CDR3 covers 16 residues. V shed 2 bases and J 6 bases; nucleotides not matched to a gene: 2. CDR3: CASSYETSGGAGELFF. CDR3 DNA sequence: TGTGCCAGCAGTTACGAGACTAGCGGGGGGGCCGGGGAGCTGTTTTTT.

This clone was counted only a few times. The rearrangement links TRBV6-1 to TRBJ2-7; possibly TRBD1 for D (6 bases). Germline CDR1 MNHNS, CDR2 SASEGT. Trimming removed 5 bases at V and 0 bases at J, with 11 bases between. The CDR3 consists of 14 residues. The CDR3 DNA follows: TGTGCCAGCAGTTTCAGGGGCGCCTCCTACGAGCAGTACGTC. Translating gives CASSFRGASYEQYV.

V is TRBV27 and J is TRBJ2-3, with 9 positions matching TRBD2. Germline V CDR1 and CDR2: MNHEY, SMNVEV (reference sequence). This CDR3 is 15 amino acids long. V lost 10 bases to trimming and J lost 3 bases; unmatched junction nucleotides: 11. CDR3 residues: CATGRLAGETDTQYF. For the CDR3, the DNA is TGTGCCACCGGAAGGTTAGCGGGGGAGACAGATACGCAGTATTTT.

V and J are TRBV15 and TRBJ2-6; D is undetermined. Per the germline V gene, CDR1 is LNHNV and CDR2 is YYDKDF (reference sequence). Trimming removed 4 bases from V and 0 bases from J, with 19 bases in between. The CDR3 contains 19 residues. CDR3 in DNA: TGTGCCACCAGCACTGAGAACGCGGATTCAAACTCTGGGGCCAACGTCCTGACTTTC. This encodes CATSTENADSNSGANVLTF.

This chain connects TRBV25-1 to TRBJ1-5; TRBD1 aligns across 8 bases. The CDR3 totals 18 residues. The V segment lost 3 bases and the J segment 6 bases; nucleotides outside the gene matches: 16. The V gene's germline CDR1 is MGHDK and CDR2 SYGVNS. The CDR3 region is CASSDGQGGWGMSQPQHF. The CDR3 DNA reads TGTGCCAGCAGTGATGGACAGGGCGGGTGGGGAATGAGTCAGCCCCAGCATTTT.

This clone was counted between two and nine times. The chain has TRBV18 and TRBJ1-6, with D perhaps TRBD1 (6 bases). V gave up 5 bases and J gave up 10 bases, with 9 bases separating them. Germline CDR1 KGHSH, CDR2 LQKENI. The CDR3 is made up of 12 amino acids. The DNA for the CDR3 is TGTGCCAGCTCATCTACAGGGTCACCCCTCCACTTT. Its translation is CASSSTGSPLHF.